The present entry profiles one TCR beta chain with its context. This clonotype has a handful of counts. This clone's antigen is unknown. Base qualities are not at hand, and no much larger clone is one base apart. This entry belongs to a study of T cells in Graves' hyperthyroidism and ophthalmopathy (dated by TCRdb to between 2018 and 2020). About the full investigation: Peripheral blood samples were taken at initial diagnosis, before any treatment was given. To identify distinguishing TCR V-J signatures, a discovery cohort of around 100 patients was used, comprising some 43 with Graves' ophthalmopathy and 57 with stable Graves' hyperthyroidism. Prospective prediction of ophthalmopathy was tested in an independent validation cohort consisting of roughly 20 hyperthyroidism patients and around 16 patients who later progressed to ophthalmopathy. The 80 to 100 discovery patients were randomly divided into training and test sets at a 7:3 ratio. Thyroid tissue and blood T-cell repertoires from more than 5 Graves' hyperthyroidism patients were also compared in the study. After blood sampling, hyperthyroidism patients were treated with methimazole at a starting dose of 30 mg daily, and ophthalmopathy patients were treated with high-dose intravenous methylprednisolone. TCR Vbeta CDR3 sequencing of around 130 peripheral blood samples (approximately 44 ophthalmopathy, roughly 74 hyperthyroidism and some 17 progressor patients) is reported in the paper.

Ophthalmopathy patients had moderately to severely active disease, with a Clinical Activity Score of 3 or more, a NOSPECS grade of 4 or more, and a disease duration of less than 3 months. Any patient with an uncontrolled infection, another autoimmune disease, pregnancy or lactation was excluded. Diagnoses were based on clinical symptoms, serum thyroxine and TRAb, thyroid ultrasound and orbital computed tomography. PBMCs were separated from around 9.1 ml of fresh peripheral blood using Ficoll-Paque density gradient centrifugation. Total RNA was extracted using Trizol reagent, and RNA quality was assessed on an Agilent 2100 Bioanalyzer. The CDR3 holds 13 amino acids from the cysteine to the phenylalanine. The read is trimmed to its CDR3 DNA, 39 bases read in frame from base 1. The V and J ends are trimmed by 6 bases and 8 bases, leaving 14 bases between them. TCR beta CDR3 regions were amplified from RNA transcripts. For the first round of RT-PCR on the TCR CDR3, the HTBI primer set was used together with the Qiagen OneStep RT-PCR kit. A second multiplex PCR round built the libraries, followed by size selection and purification. The libraries were sequenced on an Illumina HiSeq2000 using paired-end 100 bp reads. Per the original workflow: SOAPnuke was used to process the raw data, with reads discarded if the reads contained adapters or uncalled bases, had a mean Phred below 15, or lacked an exact constant-primer or identifier match. COPE v1.2.5 was used to merge the high-quality paired reads, and each unique nucleotide sequence was defined as a clonotype. MiTCR v1.1 was used to align the clonotypes against IMGT TRBV, TRBD and TRBJ reference segments. Only V-J combinations with frequency above 0.0001, covering roughly 99% of repertoires, were analysed. The TCS score was defined as F50 (clonal expansion) divided by E x V (chaos), with BLOSUM62-based TCRdist calculated between CDR3 peptides within each V-J. Welch's t-statistics and random forest reduced roughly 540 V-J features to 10 to 15, which were used in a naive Bayes classifier (R e1071). The public reads were reprocessed in TCRdb via fastp at Q25 and MiXCR, keeping in-frame beta chains. Every entry covers one CDR3 protein and lists the most common genes and DNA from its rows. TCRdb's processing, not the study's, gives the V and J calls here. For this sample there are some 530,000 distinct CDR3 sequences; approximately 22% appear just once. Together, the top ten hold under 55% of the sample.

What the research found in general, with its limitations: Most expanded thyroid clonotypes (frequency above 0.001) were also found in blood, which suggests that blood repertoires may mirror thyroid immune responses. In cross-validation, a model built on a 13 V-J signature told ophthalmopathy apart from stable hyperthyroidism with 85% to 90% sensitivity and approximately 84% specificity, and in testing the same model reached 80%/75%. No statistical method was used to fix the sample size in advance, and group allocation was not hidden from the investigators. In validation, the model predicted progression to ophthalmopathy with 65% to 71% sensitivity and less than 75% specificity, a median of about six months before onset.

The sequenced material came from blood. The chain employs TRBV12-3 or TRBV12-4 and TRBJ2-1, with no reliable assignment of the D segment. This receptor was identified in a woman in her sixties or seventies with Graves' ophthalmopathy. For the CDR3, the sequence is CASRPGPGYEQFF. The nucleotide sequence is TGTGCCAGCAGGCCCGGACCTGGGTATGAGCAGTTCTTC.